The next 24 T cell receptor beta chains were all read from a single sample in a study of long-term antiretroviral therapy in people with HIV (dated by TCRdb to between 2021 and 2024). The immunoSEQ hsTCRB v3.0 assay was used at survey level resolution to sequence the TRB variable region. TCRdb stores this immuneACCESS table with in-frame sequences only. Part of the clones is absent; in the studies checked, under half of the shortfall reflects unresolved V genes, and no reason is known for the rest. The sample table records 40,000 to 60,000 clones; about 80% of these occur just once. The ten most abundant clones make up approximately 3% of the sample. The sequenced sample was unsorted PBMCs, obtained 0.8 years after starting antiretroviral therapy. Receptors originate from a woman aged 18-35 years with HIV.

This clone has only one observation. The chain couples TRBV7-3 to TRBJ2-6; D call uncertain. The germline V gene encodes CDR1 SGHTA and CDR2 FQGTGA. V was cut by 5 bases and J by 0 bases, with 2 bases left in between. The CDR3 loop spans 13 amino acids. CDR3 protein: CASSPSGANVLTF. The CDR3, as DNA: TGTGCCAGCAGCCCCTCTGGGGCCAACGTCCTGACTTTC.

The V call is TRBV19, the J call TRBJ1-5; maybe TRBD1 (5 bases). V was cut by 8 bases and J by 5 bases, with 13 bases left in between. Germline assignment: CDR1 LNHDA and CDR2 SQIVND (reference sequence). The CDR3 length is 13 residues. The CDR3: CASARQRDQPQHF. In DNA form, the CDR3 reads TGTGCCAGTGCGCGACAGAGGGATCAGCCCCAGCATTTT.

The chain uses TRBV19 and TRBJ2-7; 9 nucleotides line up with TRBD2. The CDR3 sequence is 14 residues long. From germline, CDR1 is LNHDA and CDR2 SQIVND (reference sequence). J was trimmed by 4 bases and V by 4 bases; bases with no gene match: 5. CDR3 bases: TGTGCCAGTAGTAACGCGGGAGGGTCATACGAGCAGTACTTC. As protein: CASSNAGGSYEQYF.

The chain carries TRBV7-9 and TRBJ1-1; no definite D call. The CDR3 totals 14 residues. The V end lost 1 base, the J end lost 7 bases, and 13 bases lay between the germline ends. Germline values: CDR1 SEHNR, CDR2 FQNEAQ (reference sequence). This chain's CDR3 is CASSLGRAGFEAFF. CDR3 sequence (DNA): TGTGCCAGCAGCTTAGGGAGGGCCGGGTTTGAAGCTTTCTTT.

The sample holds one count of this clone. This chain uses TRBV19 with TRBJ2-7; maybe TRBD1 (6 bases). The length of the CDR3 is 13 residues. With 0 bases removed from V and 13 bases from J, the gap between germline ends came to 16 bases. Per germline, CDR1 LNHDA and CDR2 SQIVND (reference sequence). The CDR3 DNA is TGTGCCAGTAGTATAGATCTATTTCAGGGGAGATACTTC. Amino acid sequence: CASSIDLFQGRYF. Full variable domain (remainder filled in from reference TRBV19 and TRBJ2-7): DGGITQSPKYLFRKEGQNVTLSCEQNLNHDAMYWYRQDPGQGLRLIYYSQIVNDFQKGDIAEGYSVSREKKESFPLTVTSAQKNPTAFYLCASSIDLFQGRYFGPGTRLTVT.

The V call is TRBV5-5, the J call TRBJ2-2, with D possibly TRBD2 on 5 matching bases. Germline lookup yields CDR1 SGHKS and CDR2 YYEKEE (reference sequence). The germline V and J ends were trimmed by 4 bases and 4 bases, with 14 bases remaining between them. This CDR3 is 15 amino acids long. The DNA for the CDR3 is TGTGCCAGCAGCCATTCGGTCGGACTCACCGGGGAGCTGTTTTTT. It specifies CASSHSVGLTGELFF.

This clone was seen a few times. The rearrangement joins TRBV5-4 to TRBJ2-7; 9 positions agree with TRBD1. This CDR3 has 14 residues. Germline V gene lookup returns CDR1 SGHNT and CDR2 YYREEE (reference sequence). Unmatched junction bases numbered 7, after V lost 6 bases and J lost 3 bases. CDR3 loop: CASTGDRANYEQYF. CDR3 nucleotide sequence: TGTGCCAGCACCGGGGACAGGGCTAACTACGAGCAGTACTTC.

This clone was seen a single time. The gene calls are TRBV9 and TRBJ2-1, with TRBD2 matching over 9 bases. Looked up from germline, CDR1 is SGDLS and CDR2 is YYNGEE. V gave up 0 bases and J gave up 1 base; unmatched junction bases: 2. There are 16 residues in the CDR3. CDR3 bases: TGTGCCAGCAGCGTAGGCGGGAGGGGGTCCTACAATGAGCAGTTCTTC. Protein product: CASSVGGRGSYNEQFF.

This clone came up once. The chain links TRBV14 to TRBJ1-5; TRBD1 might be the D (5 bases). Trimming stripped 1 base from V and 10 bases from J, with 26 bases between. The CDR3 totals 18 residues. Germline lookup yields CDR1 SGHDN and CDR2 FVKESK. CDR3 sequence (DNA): TGTGCCAGCAGCCAAGTTAAATTCCGGGGCCGGGGTTGTTTACCCCAGCATTTT. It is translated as CASSQVKFRGRGCLPQHF. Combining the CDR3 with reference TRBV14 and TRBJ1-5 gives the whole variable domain EAGVTQFPSHSVIEKGQTVTLRCDPISGHDNLYWYRRVMGKEIKFLLHFVKESKQDESGMPNNRFLAERTGGTYSTLKVQPAELEDSGVYFCASSQVKFRGRGCLPQHFGDGTRLSIL.

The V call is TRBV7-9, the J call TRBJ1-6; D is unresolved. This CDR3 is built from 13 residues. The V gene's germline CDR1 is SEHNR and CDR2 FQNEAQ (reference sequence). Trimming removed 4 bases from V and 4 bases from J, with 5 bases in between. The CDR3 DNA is TGTGCCAGCAGCTCAGATTATAATTCACCCCTCCACTTT. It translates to CASSSDYNSPLHF.

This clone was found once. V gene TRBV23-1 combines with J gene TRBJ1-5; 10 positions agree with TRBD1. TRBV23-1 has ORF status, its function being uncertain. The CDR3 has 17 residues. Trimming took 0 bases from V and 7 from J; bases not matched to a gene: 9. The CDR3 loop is CASSQSYWTGGRQPQHF. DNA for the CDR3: TGCGCCAGCAGTCAATCTTATTGGACAGGGGGACGCCAGCCCCAGCATTTT.

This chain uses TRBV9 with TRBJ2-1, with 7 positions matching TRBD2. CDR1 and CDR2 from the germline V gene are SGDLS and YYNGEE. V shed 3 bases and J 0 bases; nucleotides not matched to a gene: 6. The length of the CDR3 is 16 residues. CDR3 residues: CASSGASGSSYNEQFF. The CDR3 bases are TGTGCCAGCAGCGGGGCTAGCGGAAGCTCCTACAATGAGCAGTTCTTC.

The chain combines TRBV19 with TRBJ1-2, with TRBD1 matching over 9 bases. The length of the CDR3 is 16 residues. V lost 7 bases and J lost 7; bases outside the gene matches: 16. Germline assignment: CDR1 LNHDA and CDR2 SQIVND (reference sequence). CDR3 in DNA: TGTGCCAGTACCCCGGGACAGGGAACGAACTCCCTTGGCTACACCTTC. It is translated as CASTPGQGTNSLGYTF.

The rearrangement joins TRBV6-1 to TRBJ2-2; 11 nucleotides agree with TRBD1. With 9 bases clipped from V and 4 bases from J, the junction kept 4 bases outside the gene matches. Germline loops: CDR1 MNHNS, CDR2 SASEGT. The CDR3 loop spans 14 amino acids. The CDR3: CASSGQGGTGELFF. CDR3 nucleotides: TGTGCCAGTTCGGGACAGGGGGGCACCGGGGAGCTGTTTTTT.

DNA for the CDR3: TGTGCCAGCAGCTTCGGTGGGGGTAGAGATTCACCCCTCCACTTT. Protein sequence: CASSFGGGRDSPLHF. The V gene is TRBV5-6, the J gene TRBJ1-6; D might be TRBD1 (5 bases). Germline CDR1 and CDR2: SGHDT and YYEEEE. With 2 bases removed from V and 8 bases from J, the gap between germline ends came to 14 bases. The CDR3 covers 15 residues.

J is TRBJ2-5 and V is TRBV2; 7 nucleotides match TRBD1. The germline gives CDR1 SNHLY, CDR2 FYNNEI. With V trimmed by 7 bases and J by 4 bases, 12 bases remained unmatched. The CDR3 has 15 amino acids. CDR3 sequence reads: CASTGHRGGIETQYF. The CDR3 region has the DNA TGTGCCAGCACTGGACACAGGGGCGGAATAGAGACCCAGTACTTC.

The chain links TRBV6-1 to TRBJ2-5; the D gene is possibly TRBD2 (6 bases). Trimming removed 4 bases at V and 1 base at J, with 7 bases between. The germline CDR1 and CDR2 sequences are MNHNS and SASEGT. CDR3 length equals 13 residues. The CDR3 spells CASSGGLQETQYF. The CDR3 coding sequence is TGTGCCAGCAGTGGGGGACTCCAAGAGACCCAGTACTTC.

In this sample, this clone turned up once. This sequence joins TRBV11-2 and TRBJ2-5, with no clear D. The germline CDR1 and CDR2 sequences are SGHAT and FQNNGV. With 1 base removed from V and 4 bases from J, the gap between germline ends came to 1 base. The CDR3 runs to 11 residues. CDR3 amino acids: CASSLGETQYF. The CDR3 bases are TGTGCCAGCAGCTTAGGAGAGACCCAGTACTTC.

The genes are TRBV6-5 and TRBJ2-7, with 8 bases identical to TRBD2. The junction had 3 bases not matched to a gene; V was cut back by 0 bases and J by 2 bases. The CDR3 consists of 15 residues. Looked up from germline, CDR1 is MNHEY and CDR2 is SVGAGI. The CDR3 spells CASSYSKAGAYEQYF. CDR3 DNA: TGTGCCAGCAGTTACTCGAAAGCGGGAGCCTACGAGCAGTACTTC.

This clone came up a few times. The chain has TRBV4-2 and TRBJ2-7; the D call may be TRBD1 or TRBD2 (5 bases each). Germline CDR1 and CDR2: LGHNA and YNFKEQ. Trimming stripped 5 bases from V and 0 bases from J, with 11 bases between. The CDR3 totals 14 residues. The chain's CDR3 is CASSARGTSYEQYF. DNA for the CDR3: TGTGCCAGCAGCGCCCGGGGCACCTCCTACGAGCAGTACTTC.

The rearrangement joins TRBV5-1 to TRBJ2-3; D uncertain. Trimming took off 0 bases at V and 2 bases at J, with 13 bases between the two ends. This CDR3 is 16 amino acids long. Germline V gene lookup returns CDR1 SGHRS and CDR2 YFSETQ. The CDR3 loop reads CASSLEAPELTDTQYF. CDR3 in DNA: TGCGCCAGCAGCTTGGAAGCCCCAGAACTCACAGATACGCAGTATTTT. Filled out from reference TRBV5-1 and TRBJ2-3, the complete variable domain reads KAGVTQTPRYLIKTRGQQVTLSCSPISGHRSVSWYQQTPGQGLQFLFEYFSETQRNKGNFPGRFSGRQFSNSRSEMNVSTLELGDSALYLCASSLEAPELTDTQYFGPGTRLTVL.

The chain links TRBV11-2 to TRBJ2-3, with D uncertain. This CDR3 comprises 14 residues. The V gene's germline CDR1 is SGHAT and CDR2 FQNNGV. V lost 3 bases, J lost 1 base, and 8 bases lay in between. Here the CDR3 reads CASSFRPGTDTQYF. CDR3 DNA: TGTGCCAGCAGCTTCCGACCGGGCACAGATACGCAGTATTTT.

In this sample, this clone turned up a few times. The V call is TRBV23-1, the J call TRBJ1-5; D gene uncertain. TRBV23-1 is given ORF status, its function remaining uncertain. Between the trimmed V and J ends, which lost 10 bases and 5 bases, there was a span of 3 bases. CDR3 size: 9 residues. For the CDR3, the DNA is TGCGCCATACATCAGCCCCAGCATTTT. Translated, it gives CAIHQPQHF.

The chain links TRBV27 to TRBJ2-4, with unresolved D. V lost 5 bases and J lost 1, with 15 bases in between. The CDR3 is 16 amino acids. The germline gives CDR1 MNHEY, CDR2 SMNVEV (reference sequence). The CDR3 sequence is CASSPQPRPAKNIQYF. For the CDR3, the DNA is TGTGCCAGCAGTCCCCAACCCCGCCCGGCCAAAAACATTCAGTACTTC.